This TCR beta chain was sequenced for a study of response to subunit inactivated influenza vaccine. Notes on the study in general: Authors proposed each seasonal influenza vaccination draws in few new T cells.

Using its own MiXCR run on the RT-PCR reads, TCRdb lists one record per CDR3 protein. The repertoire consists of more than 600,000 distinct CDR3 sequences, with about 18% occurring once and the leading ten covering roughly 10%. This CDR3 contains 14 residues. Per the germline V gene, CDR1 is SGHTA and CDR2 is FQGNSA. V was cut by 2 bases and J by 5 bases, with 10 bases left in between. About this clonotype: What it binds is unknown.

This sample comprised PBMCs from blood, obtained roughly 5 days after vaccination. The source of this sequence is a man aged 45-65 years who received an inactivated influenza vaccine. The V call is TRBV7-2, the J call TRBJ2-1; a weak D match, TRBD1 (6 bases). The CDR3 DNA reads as TGTGCCAGCAGCTTATGGTCAGGGGACAATGAGCAGTTCTTC. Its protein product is CASSLWSGDNEQFF.